Included here is one TCR beta chain sequence, with context. The germline V gene encodes CDR1 MNHEY and CDR2 SVGAGI. The CDR3 is made up of 15 amino acids. V lost 3 bases to trimming and J lost 8 bases; unmatched junction nucleotides: 12. This entry is derived from a study of control samples from healthy donors and cancer patients. Method: immunoSEQ multiplex PCR; TCRdb's copy keeps in-frame clones and lacks some. The sample contains more than 100,000 clones, more than 85% of which appear only once. Sequences were obtained from blood. The rearrangement joins TRBV6-5 to TRBJ1-2; TRBD1 matches 7 bases. The source of this sequence is a young man in good health. CDR3 sequence (DNA): TGTGCCAGCAGTTATCAAAATGTTAGGGGGCGAGGCTACACCTTC. Encoded protein: CASSYQNVRGRGYTF.